This T cell receptor (beta chain) stems from a study of cytomegalovirus exposure and HLA in healthy donors. Primers: 60 Vbeta forward and 13 Jbeta reverse. Profiled with immunoSEQ multiplex PCR; TCRdb holds only in-frame clones, not every one. There are about 150,000 clones in the sample; 65% to 75% occur only once, and 3.5% to 5% lies in the top ten. With 4 bases clipped from V and 6 bases from J, the junction kept 13 bases outside the gene matches. Per germline, CDR1 MDHEN and CDR2 SYDVKM. This CDR3 has 18 residues. This receptor was obtained from a man between 60 and 75 years old in good health and CMV-seronegative. The chain joins TRBV28 to TRBJ2-7, with 15 bases matching TRBD2. Sequencing used PBMCs. The CDR3: CASSSPGLAGGLSSEQYF. The CDR3 DNA is TGTGCCAGCAGTTCCCCCGGACTAGCGGGAGGGCTTTCTAGCGAGCAGTACTTC.